This paragraph covers one T cell receptor (beta chain) sequence. A 1 in 200,000 to 1 in 1 million T cell depth was the sequencing target. The repertoire was sequenced with immunoSEQ multiplex PCR; TCRdb's copy has only in-frame clones and lacks some. Here the sample spans over 70,000 clones, about 86% being singletons. The entry originates in a study of cytotoxic CD8 clonotypes in ibrutinib-treated CLL. Study context: Among patients, about 24 responded partially and 2 completely; 14 then stayed remitted and 12 progressed after median 68 months.

The CDR3 is made up of 13 amino acids. Germline CDR1 MNHEY, CDR2 SMNVEV (reference sequence). V shed 6 bases, J shed 4 bases, and the junction held 5 bases outside the gene matches. This sequence was found in a human donor with chronic lymphocytic leukemia. The chain joins TRBV27 to TRBJ2-5, with 7 positions matching TRBD1. The sample consisted of PBMCs, taken before ibrutinib treatment. In DNA, the CDR3 is TGTGCCAGCAGAACCGGGACAGTAGAGACCCAGTACTTC. This codes for CASRTGTVETQYF.